This TCR beta chain was sequenced for a study of early T cells in non-severe SARS-CoV-2 infection. The V end was cut by 3 bases, the J end by 1 base, with 7 bases between. CDR3 length: 14 residues. From germline, CDR1 is KGHDR and CDR2 SFDVKD. Study results and caveats: VDJdb matching favored anti-spike CD8 responses, missing private and CD4 specificities.

Turning to this clonotype: Its matching antigen is unknown.

Unique molecular identifiers (one per individual cDNA molecule) were attached. Each CDR3 protein gets one entry after TCRdb re-called the 5' RACE reads with MiXCR. The sample holds under 60,000 distinct CDR3 sequences, around 9.3% seen once. The J gene is TRBJ2-3, the V gene TRBV24-1; D is unresolved. The receptor was derived from an adult who was a healthcare worker with PCR-confirmed SARS-CoV-2 infection or an uninfected control (not recorded which). The specimen was whole blood. The CDR3 bases are TGTGCCACCAGTGATCCCCGCGGCACAGATACGCAGTATTTT. Its protein is CATSDPRGTDTQYF.